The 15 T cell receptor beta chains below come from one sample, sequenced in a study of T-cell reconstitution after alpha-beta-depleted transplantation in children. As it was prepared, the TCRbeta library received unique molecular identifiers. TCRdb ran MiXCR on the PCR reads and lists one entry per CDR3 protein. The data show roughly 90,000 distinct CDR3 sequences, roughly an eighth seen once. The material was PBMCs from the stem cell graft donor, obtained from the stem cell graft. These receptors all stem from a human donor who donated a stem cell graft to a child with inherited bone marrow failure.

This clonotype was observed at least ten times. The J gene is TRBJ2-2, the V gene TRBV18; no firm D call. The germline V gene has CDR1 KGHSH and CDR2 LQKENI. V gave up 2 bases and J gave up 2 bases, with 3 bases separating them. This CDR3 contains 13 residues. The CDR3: CASSPDNTGELFF. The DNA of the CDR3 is TGTGCCAGCTCACCAGATAACACCGGGGAGCTGTTTTTT.

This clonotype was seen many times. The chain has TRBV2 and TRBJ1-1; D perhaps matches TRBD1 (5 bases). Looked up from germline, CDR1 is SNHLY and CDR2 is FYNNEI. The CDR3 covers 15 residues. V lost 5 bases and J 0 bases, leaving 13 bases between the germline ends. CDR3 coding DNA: TGTGCCAGCAGTCTCGGGGGGGGACTGAACACTGAAGCTTTCTTT. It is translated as CASSLGGGLNTEAFF.

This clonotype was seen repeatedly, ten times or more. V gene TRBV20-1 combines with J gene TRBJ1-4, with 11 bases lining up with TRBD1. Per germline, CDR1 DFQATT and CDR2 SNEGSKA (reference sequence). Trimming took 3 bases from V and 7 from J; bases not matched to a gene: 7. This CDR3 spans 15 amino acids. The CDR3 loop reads CSARGTGGAREKLFF. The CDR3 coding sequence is TGCAGTGCTAGGGGGACAGGGGGAGCGCGTGAAAAACTGTTTTTT.

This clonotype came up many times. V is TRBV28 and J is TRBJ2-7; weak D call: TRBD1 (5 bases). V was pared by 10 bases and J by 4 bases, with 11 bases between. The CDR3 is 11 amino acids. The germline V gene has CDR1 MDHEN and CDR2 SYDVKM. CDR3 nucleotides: TGTGCCACCCTAAGGGGTTACGAGCAGTACTTC. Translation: CATLRGYEQYF.

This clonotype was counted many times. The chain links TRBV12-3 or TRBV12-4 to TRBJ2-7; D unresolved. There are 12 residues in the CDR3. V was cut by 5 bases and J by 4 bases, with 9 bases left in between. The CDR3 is CASSPAGYEQYF. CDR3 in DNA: TGTGCCAGCAGTCCCGCCGGATACGAGCAGTACTTC.

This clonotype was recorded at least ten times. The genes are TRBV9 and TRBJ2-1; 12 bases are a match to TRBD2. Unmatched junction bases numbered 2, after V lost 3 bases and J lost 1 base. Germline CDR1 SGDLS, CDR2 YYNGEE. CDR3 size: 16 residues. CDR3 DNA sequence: TGTGCCAGCAGCGCCGGGACTAGCGGGTCCTACAATGAGCAGTTCTTC. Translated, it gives CASSAGTSGSYNEQFF.

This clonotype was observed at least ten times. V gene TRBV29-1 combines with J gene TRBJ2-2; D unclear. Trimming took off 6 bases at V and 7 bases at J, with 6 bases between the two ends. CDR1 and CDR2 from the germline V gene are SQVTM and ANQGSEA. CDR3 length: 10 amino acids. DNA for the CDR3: TGCAGCGTGTGGGACGGGGAGCTGTTTTTT. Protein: CSVWDGELFF.

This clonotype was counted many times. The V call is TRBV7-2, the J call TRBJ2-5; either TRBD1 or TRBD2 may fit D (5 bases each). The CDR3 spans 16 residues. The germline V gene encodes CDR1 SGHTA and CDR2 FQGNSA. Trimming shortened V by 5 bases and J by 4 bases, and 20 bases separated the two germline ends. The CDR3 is CASSRGTSRDAETQYF. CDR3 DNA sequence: TGTGCCAGCAGCCGTGGAACTTCTAGGGACGCAGAGACCCAGTACTTC.

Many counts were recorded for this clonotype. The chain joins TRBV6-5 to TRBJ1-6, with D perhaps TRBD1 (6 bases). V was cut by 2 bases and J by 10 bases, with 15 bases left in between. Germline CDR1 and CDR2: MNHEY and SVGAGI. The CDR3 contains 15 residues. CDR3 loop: CASSYEGDAISPLHF. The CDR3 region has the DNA TGTGCCAGCAGTTACGAGGGGGATGCGATATCACCCCTCCACTTT.

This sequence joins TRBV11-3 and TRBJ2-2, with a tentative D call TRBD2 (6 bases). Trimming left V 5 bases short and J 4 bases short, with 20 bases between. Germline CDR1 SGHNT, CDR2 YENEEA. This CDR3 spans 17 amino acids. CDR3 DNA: TGTGCCAGCAGCCCCTCGCGCGGGGCTCGGTTCACCGGGGAGCTGTTTTTT. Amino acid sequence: CASSPSRGARFTGELFF.

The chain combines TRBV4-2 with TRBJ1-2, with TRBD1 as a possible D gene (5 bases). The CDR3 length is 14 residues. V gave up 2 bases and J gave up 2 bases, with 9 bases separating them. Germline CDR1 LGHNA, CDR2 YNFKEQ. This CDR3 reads CASSQSQGNYGYTF. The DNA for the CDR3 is TGTGCCAGCAGCCAATCCCAGGGAAACTATGGCTACACCTTC.

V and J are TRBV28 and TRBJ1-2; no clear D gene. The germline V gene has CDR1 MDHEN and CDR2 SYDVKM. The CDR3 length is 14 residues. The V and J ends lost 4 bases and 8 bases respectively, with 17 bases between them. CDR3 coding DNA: TGTGCCAGCAGTTCAACGGACGGCGTCGGGGGCTACACCTTC. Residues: CASSSTDGVGGYTF.

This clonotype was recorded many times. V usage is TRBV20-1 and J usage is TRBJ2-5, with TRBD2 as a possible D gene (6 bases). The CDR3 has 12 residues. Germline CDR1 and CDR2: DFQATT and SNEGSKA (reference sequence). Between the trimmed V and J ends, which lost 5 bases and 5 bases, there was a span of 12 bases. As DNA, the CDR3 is TGCAGTGCTTCCGGGAGTTTGGAGACCCAGTACTTC. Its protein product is CSASGSLETQYF.

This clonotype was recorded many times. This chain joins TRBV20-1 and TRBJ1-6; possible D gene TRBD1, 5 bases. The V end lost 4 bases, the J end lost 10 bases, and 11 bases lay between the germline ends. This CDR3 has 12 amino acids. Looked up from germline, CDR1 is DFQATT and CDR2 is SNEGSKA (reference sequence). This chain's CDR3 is CSATRALSPLHF. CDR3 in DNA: TGCAGTGCTACCAGGGCGCTATCACCCCTCCACTTT.

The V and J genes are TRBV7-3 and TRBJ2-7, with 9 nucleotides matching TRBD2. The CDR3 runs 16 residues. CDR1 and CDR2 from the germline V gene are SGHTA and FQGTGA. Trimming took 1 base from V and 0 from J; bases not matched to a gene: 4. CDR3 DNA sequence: TGTGCCAGCAGCTTAATTAGCGGGAGAAGCTCCTACGAGCAGTACTTC. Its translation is CASSLISGRSSYEQYF. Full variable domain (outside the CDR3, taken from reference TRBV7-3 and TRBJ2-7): GAGVSQTPSNKVTEKGKYVELRCDPISGHTALYWYRQSLGQGPEFLIYFQGTGAADDSGLPNDRFFAVRPEGSVSTLKIQRTERGDSAVYLCASSLISGRSSYEQYFGPGTRLTVT.